The sequence of this T cell receptor (beta chain) was determined in a study of early T cells in non-severe SARS-CoV-2 infection. V shed 0 bases and J 7 bases; nucleotides not matched to a gene: 5. The CDR3 sequence is 16 residues long. Per germline, CDR1 SGHTA and CDR2 FQGNSA. Each CDR3 protein gets one entry after TCRdb re-called the 5' RACE reads with MiXCR. This sample has tens of thousands of distinct CDR3 sequences, with roughly a tenth found just once. This clonotype showed up many times. The receptor's source is an adult who was a healthcare worker with PCR-confirmed SARS-CoV-2 infection or an uninfected control (not recorded which). The J gene is TRBJ2-1, the V gene TRBV7-2, with TRBD1 identical over 11 bases. The sequenced sample consisted of whole blood. CDR3 loop: CASSLAQGQGGNEQFF. In DNA form, the CDR3 reads TGTGCCAGCAGCTTAGCCCAGGGACAGGGGGGGAATGAGCAGTTCTTC.